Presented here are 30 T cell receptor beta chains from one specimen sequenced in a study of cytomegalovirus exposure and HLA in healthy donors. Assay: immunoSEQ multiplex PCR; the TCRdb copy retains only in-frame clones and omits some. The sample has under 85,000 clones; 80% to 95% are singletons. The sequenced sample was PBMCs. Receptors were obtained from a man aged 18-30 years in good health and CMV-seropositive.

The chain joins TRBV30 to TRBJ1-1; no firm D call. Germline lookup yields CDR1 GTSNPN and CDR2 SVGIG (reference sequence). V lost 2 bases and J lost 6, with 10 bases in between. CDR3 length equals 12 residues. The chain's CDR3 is CAWSPFRAEAFF. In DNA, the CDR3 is TGTGCCTGGAGTCCCTTTCGGGCTGAAGCTTTCTTT.

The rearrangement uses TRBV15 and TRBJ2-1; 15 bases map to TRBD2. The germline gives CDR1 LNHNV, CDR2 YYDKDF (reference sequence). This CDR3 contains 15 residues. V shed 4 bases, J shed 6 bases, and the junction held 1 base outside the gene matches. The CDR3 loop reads CATSKGLAGGNEQFF. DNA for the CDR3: TGTGCCACCAGCAAGGGACTAGCGGGAGGCAATGAGCAGTTCTTC. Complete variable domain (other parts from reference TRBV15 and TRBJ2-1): DAMVIQNPRYQVTQFGKPVTLSCSQTLNHNVMYWYQQKSSQAPKLLFHYYDKDFNNEADTPDNFQSRRPNTSFCFLDIRSPGLGDTAMYLCATSKGLAGGNEQFFGPGTRLTVL.

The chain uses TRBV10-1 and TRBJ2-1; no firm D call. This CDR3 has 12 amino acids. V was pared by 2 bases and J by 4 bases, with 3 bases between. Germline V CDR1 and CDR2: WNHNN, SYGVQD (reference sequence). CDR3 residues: CASSEQYNEQFF. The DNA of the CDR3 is TGCGCCAGCAGTGAGCAGTACAATGAGCAGTTCTTC.

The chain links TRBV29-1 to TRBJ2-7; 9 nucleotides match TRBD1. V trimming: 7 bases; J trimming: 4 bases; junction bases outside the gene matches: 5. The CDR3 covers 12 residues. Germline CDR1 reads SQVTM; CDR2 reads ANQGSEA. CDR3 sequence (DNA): TGCAGCGCAAGACAGGGGGTTTACGAGCAGTACTTC. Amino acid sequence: CSARQGVYEQYF.

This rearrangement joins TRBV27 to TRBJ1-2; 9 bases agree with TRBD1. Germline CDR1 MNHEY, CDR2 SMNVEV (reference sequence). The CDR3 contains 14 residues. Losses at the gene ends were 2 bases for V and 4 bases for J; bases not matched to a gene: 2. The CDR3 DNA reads TGTGCCAGCAGTTTAGTGGACAGGGGCTATGGCTACACCTTC. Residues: CASSLVDRGYGYTF.

CDR3 coding DNA: TGTGCCAGCAGCGTAGATCTAGCGGGAGGGTGGGGCACCGGGGAGCTGTTTTTT. It specifies CASSVDLAGGWGTGELFF. The chain links TRBV9 to TRBJ2-2; TRBD2 agrees at 12 bases. Germline CDR1 is SGDLS and CDR2 is YYNGEE. The CDR3 is 18 residues long. The trim removed 0 bases at V and 4 bases at J, leaving 7 bases unmatched.

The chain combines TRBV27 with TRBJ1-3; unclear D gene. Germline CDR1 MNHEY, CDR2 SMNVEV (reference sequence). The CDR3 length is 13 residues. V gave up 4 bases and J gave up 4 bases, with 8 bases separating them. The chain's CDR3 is CASSSGGGNTIYF. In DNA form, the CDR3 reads TGTGCCAGCAGTTCAGGAGGGGGAAACACCATATATTTT.

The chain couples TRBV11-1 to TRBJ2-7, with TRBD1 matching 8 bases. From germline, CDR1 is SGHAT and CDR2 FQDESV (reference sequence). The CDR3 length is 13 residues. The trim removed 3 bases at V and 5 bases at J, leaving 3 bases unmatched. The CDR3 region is CASSLVTGDEQYF. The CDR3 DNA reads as TGTGCCAGCAGCTTGGTGACAGGGGACGAGCAGTACTTC. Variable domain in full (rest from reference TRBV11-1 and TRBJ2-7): EAEVAQSPRYKITEKSQAVAFWCDPISGHATLYWYRQILGQGPELLVQFQDESVVDDSQLPKDRFSAERLKGVDSTLKIQPAELGDSAMYLCASSLVTGDEQYFGPGTRLTVT.

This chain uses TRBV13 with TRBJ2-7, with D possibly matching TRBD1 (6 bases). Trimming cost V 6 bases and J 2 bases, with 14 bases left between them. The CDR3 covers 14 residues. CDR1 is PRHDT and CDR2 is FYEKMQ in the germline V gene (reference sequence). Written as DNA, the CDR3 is TGTGCCAGCAGGACCTGGGACAAAACCTACGAGCAGTACTTC. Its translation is CASRTWDKTYEQYF.

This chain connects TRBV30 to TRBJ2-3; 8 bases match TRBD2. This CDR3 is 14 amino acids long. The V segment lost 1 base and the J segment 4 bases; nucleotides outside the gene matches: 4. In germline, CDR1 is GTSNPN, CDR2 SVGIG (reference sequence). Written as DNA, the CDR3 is TGTGCCTGGAGTGCTACTAGCGGATCAGATACGCAGTATTTT. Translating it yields CAWSATSGSDTQYF.

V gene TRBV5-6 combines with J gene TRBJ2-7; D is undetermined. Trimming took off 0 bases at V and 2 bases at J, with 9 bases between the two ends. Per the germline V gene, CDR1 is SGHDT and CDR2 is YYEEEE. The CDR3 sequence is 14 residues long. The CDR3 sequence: CASSLVQETYEQYF. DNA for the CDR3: TGTGCCAGCAGCTTGGTGCAGGAAACCTACGAGCAGTACTTC.

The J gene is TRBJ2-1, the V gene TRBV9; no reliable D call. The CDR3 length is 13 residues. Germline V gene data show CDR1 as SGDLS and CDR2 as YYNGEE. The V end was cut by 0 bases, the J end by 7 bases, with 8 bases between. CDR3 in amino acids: CASSVAGVNEQFF. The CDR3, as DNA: TGTGCCAGCAGCGTAGCTGGAGTAAATGAGCAGTTCTTC.

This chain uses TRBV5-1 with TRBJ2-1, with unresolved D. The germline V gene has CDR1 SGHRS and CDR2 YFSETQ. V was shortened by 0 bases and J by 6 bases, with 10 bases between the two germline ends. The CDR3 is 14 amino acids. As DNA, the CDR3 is TGCGCCAGCAGCTTGGCGGCCGAGGCCAATGAGCAGTTCTTC. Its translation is CASSLAAEANEQFF.

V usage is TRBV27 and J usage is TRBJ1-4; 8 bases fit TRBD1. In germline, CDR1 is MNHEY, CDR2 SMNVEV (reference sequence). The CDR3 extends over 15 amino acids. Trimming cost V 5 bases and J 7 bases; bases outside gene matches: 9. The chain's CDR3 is CASSGSGTGTEKLFF. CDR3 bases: TGTGCCAGCAGTGGATCCGGGACAGGAACTGAAAAACTGTTTTTT.

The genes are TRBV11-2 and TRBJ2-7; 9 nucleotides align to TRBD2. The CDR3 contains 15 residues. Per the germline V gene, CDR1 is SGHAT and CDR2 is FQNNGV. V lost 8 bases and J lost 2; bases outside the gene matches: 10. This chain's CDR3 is CASGQSGRTAYEQYF. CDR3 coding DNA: TGTGCCAGCGGACAAAGCGGGAGGACCGCCTACGAGCAGTACTTC.

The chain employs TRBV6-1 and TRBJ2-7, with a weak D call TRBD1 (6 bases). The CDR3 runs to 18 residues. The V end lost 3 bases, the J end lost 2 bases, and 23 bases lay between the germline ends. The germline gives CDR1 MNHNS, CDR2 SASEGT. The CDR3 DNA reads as TGTGCCAGCAGTGAGCCCCGCACCCCGGTACAGGGCACCTACGAGCAGTACTTC. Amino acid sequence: CASSEPRTPVQGTYEQYF.

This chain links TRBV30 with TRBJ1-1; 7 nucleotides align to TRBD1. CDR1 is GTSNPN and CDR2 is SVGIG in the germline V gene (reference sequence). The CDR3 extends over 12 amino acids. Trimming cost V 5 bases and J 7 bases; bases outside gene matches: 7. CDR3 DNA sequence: TGTGCCTGGGACAGGGCGTCAGATGAAGCTTTCTTT. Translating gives CAWDRASDEAFF.

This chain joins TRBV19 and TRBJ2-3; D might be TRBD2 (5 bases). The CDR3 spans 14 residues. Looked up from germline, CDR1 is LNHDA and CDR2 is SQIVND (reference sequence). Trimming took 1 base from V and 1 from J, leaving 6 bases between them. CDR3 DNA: TGTGCCAGTAGTATAGGTAGCGGCACAGATACGCAGTATTTT. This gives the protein CASSIGSGTDTQYF. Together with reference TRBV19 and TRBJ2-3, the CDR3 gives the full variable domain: DGGITQSPKYLFRKEGQNVTLSCEQNLNHDAMYWYRQDPGQGLRLIYYSQIVNDFQKGDIAEGYSVSREKKESFPLTVTSAQKNPTAFYLCASSIGSGTDTQYFGPGTRLTVL.

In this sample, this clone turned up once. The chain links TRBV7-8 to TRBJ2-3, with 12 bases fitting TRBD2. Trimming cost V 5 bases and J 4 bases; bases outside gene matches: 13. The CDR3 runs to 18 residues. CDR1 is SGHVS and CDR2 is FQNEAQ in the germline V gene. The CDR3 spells CASSPGLAGPRMSDTQYF. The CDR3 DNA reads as TGTGCCAGCAGCCCCGGACTAGCGGGACCCCGGATGTCAGATACGCAGTATTTT.

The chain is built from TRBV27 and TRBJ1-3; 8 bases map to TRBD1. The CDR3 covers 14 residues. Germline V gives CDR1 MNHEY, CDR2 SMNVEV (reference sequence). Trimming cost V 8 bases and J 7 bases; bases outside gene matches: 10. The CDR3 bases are TGTGCCAGCGTGGGGCAGGGGGCCTATAACACCATATATTTT. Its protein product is CASVGQGAYNTIYF.

Written as DNA, the CDR3 is TGTGCCAGTAAGGGAACAGGGGGGGACTATAGCAATCAGCCCCAGCATTTT. Encoded protein: CASKGTGGDYSNQPQHF. The V gene is TRBV19, the J gene TRBJ1-5; 8 bases agree with TRBD1. Trimming at V came to 7 bases and at J to 0 bases, leaving 11 bases not matched to a gene. CDR1 LNHDA and CDR2 SQIVND come from the germline V gene (reference sequence). The CDR3 is 17 residues long.

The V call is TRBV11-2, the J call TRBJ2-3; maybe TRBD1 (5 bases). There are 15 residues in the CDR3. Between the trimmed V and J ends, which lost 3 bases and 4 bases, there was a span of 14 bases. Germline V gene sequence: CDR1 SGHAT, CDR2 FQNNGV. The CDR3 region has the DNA TGTGCCAGCAGCTTGGGGCCTATGGTGGCAGATACGCAGTATTTT. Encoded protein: CASSLGPMVADTQYF.

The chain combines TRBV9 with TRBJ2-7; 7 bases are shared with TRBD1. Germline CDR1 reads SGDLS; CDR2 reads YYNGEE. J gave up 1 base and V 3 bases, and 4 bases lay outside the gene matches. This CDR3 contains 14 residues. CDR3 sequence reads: CASSGRDSSYEQYF. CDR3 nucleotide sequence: TGTGCCAGCAGCGGCCGGGACAGTTCCTACGAGCAGTACTTC.

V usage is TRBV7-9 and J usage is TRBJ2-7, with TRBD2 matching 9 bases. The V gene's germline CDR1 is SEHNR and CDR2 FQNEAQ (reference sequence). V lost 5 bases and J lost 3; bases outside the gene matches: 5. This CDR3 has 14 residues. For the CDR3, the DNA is TGTGCCAGCAGCACGGGACTAGCAAACTACGAGCAGTACTTC. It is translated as CASSTGLANYEQYF.

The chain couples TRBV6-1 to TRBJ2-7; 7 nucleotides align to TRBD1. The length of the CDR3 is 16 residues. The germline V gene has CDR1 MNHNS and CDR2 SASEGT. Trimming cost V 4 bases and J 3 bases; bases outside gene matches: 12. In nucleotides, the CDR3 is TGTGCCAGCAGTGTTAGCTGGACAGGACTTCTCTACGAGCAGTACTTC. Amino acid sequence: CASSVSWTGLLYEQYF.

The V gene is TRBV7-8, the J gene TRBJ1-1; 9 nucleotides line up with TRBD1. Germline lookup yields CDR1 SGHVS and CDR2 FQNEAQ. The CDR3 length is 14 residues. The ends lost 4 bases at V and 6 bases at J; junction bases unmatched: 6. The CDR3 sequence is CASSYGTGLAEAFF. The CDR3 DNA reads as TGTGCCAGCAGCTATGGGACAGGGTTGGCTGAAGCTTTCTTT.

The CDR3 is CASSLESGVGQPQHF. CDR3 in DNA: TGCGCCAGCAGCTTGGAATCCGGGGTAGGGCAGCCCCAGCATTTT. The chain joins TRBV5-1 to TRBJ1-5, with D unresolved. With 0 bases removed from V and 7 bases from J, the gap between germline ends came to 14 bases. Germline V gene sequence: CDR1 SGHRS, CDR2 YFSETQ. The CDR3 has 15 amino acids.

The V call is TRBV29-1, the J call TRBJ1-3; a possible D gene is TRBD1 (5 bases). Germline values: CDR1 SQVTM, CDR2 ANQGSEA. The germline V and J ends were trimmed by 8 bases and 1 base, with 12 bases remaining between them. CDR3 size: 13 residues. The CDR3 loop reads CSSLGGSGNTIYF. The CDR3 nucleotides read TGCAGCTCCTTGGGGGGTTCTGGAAACACCATATATTTT.

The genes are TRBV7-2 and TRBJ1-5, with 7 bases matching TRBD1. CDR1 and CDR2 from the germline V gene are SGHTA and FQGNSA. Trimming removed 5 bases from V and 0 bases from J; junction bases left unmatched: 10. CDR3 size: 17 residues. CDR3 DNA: TGTGCCAGCAGCCCCAGCCGGGACAGATATAGCAATCAGCCCCAGCATTTT. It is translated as CASSPSRDRYSNQPQHF.

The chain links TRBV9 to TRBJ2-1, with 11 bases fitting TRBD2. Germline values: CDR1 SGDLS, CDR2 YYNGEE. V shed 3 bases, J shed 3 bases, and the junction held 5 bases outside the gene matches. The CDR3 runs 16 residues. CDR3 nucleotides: TGTGCCAGCAGCGGGCCCGGGACTAGCGGCTACAATGAGCAGTTCTTC. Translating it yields CASSGPGTSGYNEQFF.